The 13 T cell receptor beta chains in this list originate from one sample, sequenced in a study of response to subunit inactivated influenza vaccine. MiXCR, run by TCRdb on the RT-PCR reads, gives a single entry per CDR3 protein. The sample includes around 490,000 distinct CDR3 sequences, 6% to 9% of them seen just once. The sequences come from PBMCs from blood, collected around 2 years after vaccination. These receptors came from a man aged 50 to 69 who received an inactivated influenza vaccine.

Many counts were recorded for this clonotype. This chain links TRBV7-9 with TRBJ1-3; D ambiguous. The ends were cut back, 5 bases at V and 1 base at J, with 9 bases in the middle. CDR1 is SEHNR and CDR2 is FQNEAQ in the germline V gene (reference sequence). This CDR3 comprises 14 residues. CDR3 in DNA: TGTGCCAGCAGCCCTTCCGCTTCTGGAAACACCATATATTTT. This sequence encodes CASSPSASGNTIYF.

This clonotype was seen a handful of times. The V gene is TRBV30, the J gene TRBJ2-7, with D possibly TRBD1 on 6 matching bases. The CDR3 spans 13 residues. V lost 3 bases and J 3 bases, leaving 12 bases between the germline ends. CDR1 is GTSNPN, CDR2 SVGIG, per germline (reference sequence). CDR3 sequence reads: CAWSRGHYYEQYF. In DNA, the CDR3 is TGTGCCTGGAGCCGGGGACACTACTACGAGCAGTACTTC.

This chain connects TRBV6-2 or TRBV6-3 to TRBJ2-7, with 7 bases matching TRBD1. There are 14 residues in the CDR3. V shed 8 bases and J 4 bases; nucleotides not matched to a gene: 11. The V gene's germline CDR1 is MNHEY and CDR2 SVGEGT. CDR3 protein: CASGETGNGYEQYF. The CDR3 DNA follows: TGTGCCAGCGGGGAGACAGGGAACGGTTACGAGCAGTACTTC.

This clonotype occurred a few times. The CDR3 protein is CASSLSLAGGLYNEQFF. As DNA, the CDR3 is TGTGCCAGCAGTTTAAGCCTAGCGGGGGGGCTTTACAATGAGCAGTTCTTC. V usage is TRBV12-3 or TRBV12-4 and J usage is TRBJ2-1; 12 nucleotides line up with TRBD2. V trimming: 2 bases; J trimming: 4 bases; junction bases outside the gene matches: 6. This CDR3 has 17 amino acids.

The chain uses TRBV15 and TRBJ2-4; D possibly corresponds to TRBD2 (6 bases). The CDR3 has 14 residues. Germline CDR1 LNHNV, CDR2 YYDKDF (reference sequence). V was trimmed by 3 bases and J by 5 bases, leaving 11 bases between them. CDR3 bases: TGTGCCACCAGCAGCGGGGGTGGCGAAAACATTCAGTACTTC. Translation: CATSSGGGENIQYF.

The chain carries TRBV20-1 and TRBJ1-1; 10 bases map to TRBD1. This CDR3 is built from 15 residues. Trimming at V came to 3 bases and at J to 5 bases, leaving 9 bases not matched to a gene. Germline V lookup: CDR1 DFQATT, CDR2 SNEGSKA (reference sequence). CDR3 sequence (DNA): TGCAGTGCTAGTAAGGACAGGGGGTTAGGGACTGAAGCTTTCTTT. Translating gives CSASKDRGLGTEAFF.

The rearrangement links TRBV12-3 or TRBV12-4 to TRBJ2-7; TRBD1 agrees at 8 bases. The J segment lost 3 bases and the V segment lost 7 bases, leaving 5 bases of the junction unmatched. The CDR3 length is 13 residues. The CDR3 reads CASNPGTGYEQYF. DNA for the CDR3: TGTGCCAGCAACCCCGGGACAGGCTACGAGCAGTACTTC.

This chain joins TRBV4-1 and TRBJ2-4; 9 bases fit TRBD1. The CDR3 extends over 14 amino acids. CDR1 is MGHRA, CDR2 YSYEKL, per germline. After removal of 4 bases from V and 8 bases from J, the junction contained 6 bases not matched to a gene. CDR3 bases: TGCGCCAGCAGCCGCACACAGGGGGCAGACATTCAGTACTTC. It translates to CASSRTQGADIQYF.

This clonotype has at least ten counts. The rearrangement joins TRBV6-4 to TRBJ1-1; 7 bases align to TRBD1. This CDR3 region has 13 residues. Germline CDR1 reads MRHNA; CDR2 reads SNTAGT. After removal of 6 bases from V and 1 base from J, the junction contained 2 bases not matched to a gene. Here the CDR3 reads CASRRTGNTEAFF. The CDR3, as DNA: TGTGCCAGCAGGCGGACAGGGAACACTGAAGCTTTCTTT.

Only a few counts were recorded for this clonotype. The genes are TRBV13 and TRBJ2-7, with 7 bases matching TRBD1. Trimming took 5 bases from V and 3 from J; bases not matched to a gene: 7. There are 14 residues in the CDR3. Germline V lookup: CDR1 PRHDT, CDR2 FYEKMQ (reference sequence). The CDR3 here is CASSESTGYYEQYF. The DNA of the CDR3 is TGTGCCAGCAGCGAATCGACAGGGTACTACGAGCAGTACTTC.

The table lists this clonotype with many counts. The chain is built from TRBV7-2 and TRBJ2-7, with TRBD2 identical over 7 bases. Germline V lookup: CDR1 SGHTA, CDR2 FQGNSA. The CDR3 totals 15 residues. V lost 3 bases to trimming and J lost 1 base; unmatched junction nucleotides: 6. The CDR3 is CASSFLAGSSYEQYF. The CDR3 DNA is TGTGCCAGCAGCTTTTTAGCGGGTTCTTCCTACGAGCAGTACTTC.

The chain recombines TRBV20-1 with TRBJ2-7; 8 nucleotides agree with TRBD2. The germline CDR1 and CDR2 sequences are DFQATT and SNEGSKA (reference sequence). Trimming removed 3 bases from V and 4 bases from J; junction bases left unmatched: 11. This CDR3 contains 15 residues. In nucleotides, the CDR3 is TGCAGTGCTAGCCCCCGGACTAGCCTGTTGTACGAGCAGTACTTC. It specifies CSASPRTSLLYEQYF.

This clonotype was counted at least ten times. The chain has TRBV7-9 and TRBJ2-1; D tentatively reads TRBD1 or TRBD2 (5 bases each). V was shortened by 5 bases and J by 0 bases, with 17 bases between the two germline ends. This CDR3 is built from 17 residues. Per the germline V gene, CDR1 is SEHNR and CDR2 is FQNEAQ (reference sequence). The CDR3 here is CASSPDWDLSSYNEQFF. The CDR3 DNA is TGTGCCAGCAGCCCCGACTGGGACCTCAGCTCCTACAATGAGCAGTTCTTC.